A single sample is the source of the 32 T cell receptor beta chains below, sequenced in a study of glioma-infiltrating T cells after dendritic cell vaccination. Only in-frame clones appear in the TCRdb table, and some are missing; sequencing was by immunoSEQ multiplex PCR. The sample comprises tens of thousands of clones, around 84% of which are singletons, and around 8% rests with the top ten. Time point: after dendritic cell vaccination, including at tumor progression/relapse. Specimen: blood, collected after dendritic cell vaccination. The receptors shown here come from a human donor with glioblastoma.

This chain uses TRBV18 with TRBJ2-5; D may be TRBD1 (6 bases). The CDR3 extends over 14 amino acids. V shed 2 bases and J shed 3 bases, with 10 bases lying between them. Germline assignment: CDR1 KGHSH and CDR2 LQKENI. The CDR3 DNA is TGTGCCAGCTCACCAGGGACATCGAAAGAGACCCAGTACTTC. It translates to CASSPGTSKETQYF. Full variable domain (remainder filled in from reference TRBV18 and TRBJ2-5): NAGVMQNPRHLVRRRGQEARLRCSPMKGHSHVYWYRQLPEEGLKFMVYLQKENIIDESGMPKERFSAEFPKEGPSILRIQQVVRGDSAAYFCASSPGTSKETQYFGPGTRLLVL.

The rearrangement joins TRBV7-6 to TRBJ2-1, with D unclear. The CDR3 runs to 16 residues. The germline gives CDR1 SGHVS, CDR2 FNYEAQ. Trimming shortened V by 9 bases and J by 0 bases, and 18 bases separated the two germline ends. CDR3 loop: CASTLRAQNSYNEQFF. The CDR3, as DNA: TGTGCCAGTACCCTCCGAGCGCAGAACTCCTACAATGAGCAGTTCTTC.

The rearrangement links TRBV7-2 to TRBJ2-7; D remains ambiguous. The germline V and J ends were trimmed by 1 base and 2 bases, with 6 bases remaining between them. The CDR3 sequence is 13 residues long. Germline CDR1 is SGHTA and CDR2 is FQGNSA. Here the CDR3 reads CASSLGVAYEQYF. The CDR3 DNA reads TGTGCCAGCAGCTTAGGAGTGGCCTACGAGCAGTACTTC.

This clone was counted once. The chain joins TRBV5-4 to TRBJ2-7; 7 nucleotides line up with TRBD1. Germline CDR1 SGHNT, CDR2 YYREEE (reference sequence). The V segment lost 3 bases and the J segment 0 bases; nucleotides outside the gene matches: 6. The CDR3 is made up of 15 amino acids. The CDR3 nucleotides are TGTGCCAGCAGCTCCAAGGGGGCCCCCTCCTACGAGCAGTACTTC. Residues: CASSSKGAPSYEQYF.

The chain couples TRBV5-1 to TRBJ2-5; TRBD1 aligns across 8 bases. This CDR3 comprises 15 residues. Germline V gene lookup returns CDR1 SGHRS and CDR2 YFSETQ. The trim removed 0 bases at V and 5 bases at J, leaving 6 bases unmatched. The CDR3 is CASSLARTGRETQYF. The CDR3 nucleotides are TGCGCCAGCAGCTTGGCTAGGACAGGGAGGGAGACCCAGTACTTC.

CDR3 in DNA: TGTGCCAGCAGCCTACAGGGTCATGAGCAGTTCTTC. As protein: CASSLQGHEQFF. V and J are TRBV6-5 and TRBJ2-1; a weak D match, TRBD1 (6 bases). Trimming removed 6 bases at V and 8 bases at J, with 11 bases between. Germline CDR1 MNHEY, CDR2 SVGAGI. The CDR3 runs to 12 residues.

This chain joins TRBV7-8 and TRBJ1-4, with TRBD1 as a possible D gene (5 bases). V lost 1 base and J lost 4, with 13 bases in between. Germline V gene lookup returns CDR1 SGHVS and CDR2 FQNEAQ. There are 16 residues in the CDR3. CDR3 in DNA: TGTGCCAGCAGCTTAGGCGCAACAGGTTTTAATGAAAAACTGTTTTTT. Protein: CASSLGATGFNEKLFF.

The chain joins TRBV28 to TRBJ2-7; no definite D call. CDR1 is MDHEN, CDR2 SYDVKM, per germline. This CDR3 has 11 amino acids. Trimming took 4 bases from V and 7 from J, leaving 8 bases between them. The CDR3 DNA is TGTGCCAGCAGTTCTAGGTTTGAGCAGTACTTC. It codes for CASSSRFEQYF.

The chain combines TRBV12-2 with TRBJ1-1. TRBV12-2 constitutes a pseudogene. This CDR3 is built from 17 residues. The CDR3 protein is CASRLALDGAGYTEAFF. The CDR3, as DNA: TGTGCAAGTCGCTTAGCCCTGGACGGTGCGGGCTACACTGAAGCTTTCTTT.

V is TRBV25-1 and J is TRBJ1-6; maybe TRBD1 (6 bases). Trimming left V 3 bases short and J 9 bases short, with 12 bases between. Germline V gene data show CDR1 as MGHDK and CDR2 as SYGVNS. CDR3 length equals 14 residues. CDR3 nucleotide sequence: TGTGCCAGCAGTGAGTCCGCGGGGGCTTCACCCCTCCACTTT. The encoded protein is CASSESAGASPLHF.

This clone was observed a handful of times. This chain uses TRBV4-1 with TRBJ2-1; TRBD2 is a possible D gene (5 bases). The CDR3 is 16 residues long. V dropped 0 bases and J dropped 0 bases, with 9 bases sitting between them. Germline CDR1 is MGHRA and CDR2 is YSYEKL. The CDR3 nucleotides read TGCGCCAGCAGCCAAGATCGGGGTAGCTCCTACAATGAGCAGTTCTTC. Protein: CASSQDRGSSYNEQFF.

The genes are TRBV11-2 and TRBJ2-7, with a weak D call TRBD2 (5 bases). Per the germline V gene, CDR1 is SGHAT and CDR2 is FQNNGV. Trimming removed 1 base at V and 7 bases at J, with 8 bases between. This CDR3 is 12 amino acids long. CDR3 protein: CASSLGGGEQYF. The CDR3 nucleotides are TGTGCCAGCAGCTTAGGAGGCGGGGAGCAGTACTTC.

V is TRBV7-9 and J is TRBJ2-7, with 14 bases lining up with TRBD2. Germline assignment: CDR1 SEHNR and CDR2 FQNEAQ (reference sequence). J gave up 2 bases and V 4 bases, and 10 bases lay outside the gene matches. The CDR3 covers 18 residues. As DNA, the CDR3 is TGTGCCAGCAGCTCCAGACTAGCGGGGGGGCCCGGGGCCTACGAGCAGTACTTC. Its protein is CASSSRLAGGPGAYEQYF.

The chain links TRBV7-2 to TRBJ2-1; D remains ambiguous. This CDR3 has 14 residues. V was trimmed by 5 bases and J by 9 bases, leaving 17 bases between them. Germline CDR1 SGHTA, CDR2 FQGNSA. CDR3 DNA sequence: TGTGCCAGCAGCCTATCCCCTCACCTCGGTGAGCAGTTCTTC. Encoded protein: CASSLSPHLGEQFF.

The chain has TRBV4-2 and TRBJ2-2; possible D gene TRBD1, 7 bases. The germline CDR1 and CDR2 sequences are LGHNA and YNFKEQ. V was cut by 1 base and J by 5 bases, with 20 bases left in between. This CDR3 contains 18 residues. The CDR3 region is CASSQVGNRGLATGELFF. CDR3 DNA sequence: TGTGCCAGCAGCCAAGTTGGGAACAGGGGTCTAGCGACCGGGGAGCTGTTTTTT.

The gene calls are TRBV6-5 and TRBJ2-5; 7 bases agree with TRBD2. The J call is in doubt because the DNA end fits TRBJ2-7 better. The germline V gene has CDR1 MNHEY and CDR2 SVGAGI. CDR3 length: 16 residues. The CDR3 region has the DNA TGTGCCAGCAGTTATTCGATGGGCGGGAGCCCCTACGAGCAGTACTTC. It is translated as CASSYSMGGSPYEQYF.

The chain recombines TRBV19 with TRBJ2-2; 11 bases align to TRBD2. Trimming took 7 bases from V and 7 from J; bases not matched to a gene: 11. This CDR3 is 16 amino acids long. Germline V CDR1 and CDR2: LNHDA, SQIVND (reference sequence). For the CDR3, the DNA is TGTGCCAGTACCCGGGGACTAGCGGAAAAGAACGGGGAGCTGTTTTTT. Amino acids: CASTRGLAEKNGELFF.

The chain is built from TRBV7-6 and TRBJ2-5, with a possible D match to TRBD2 (6 bases). Germline-derived CDR1 and CDR2 are SGHVS and FNYEAQ. CDR3 length equals 14 residues. Trimming took off 1 base at V and 5 bases at J, with 11 bases between the two ends. The CDR3 coding sequence is TGTGCCAGCAGCTTAGGTCGGGGGAGTGAGACCCAGTACTTC. This sequence encodes CASSLGRGSETQYF.

This chain joins TRBV9 and TRBJ2-1; 8 bases align to TRBD2. There are 16 residues in the CDR3. From germline, CDR1 is SGDLS and CDR2 YYNGEE. V was pared by 0 bases and J by 9 bases, with 11 bases of the junction left unmatched. The CDR3 bases are TGTGCCAGCAGCGTAGGGGGCGGGGGGATTGGGGGTGAGCAGTTCTTC. Translating gives CASSVGGGGIGGEQFF.

The chain has TRBV7-9 and TRBJ2-2, with TRBD2 matching over 7 bases. Trimming removed 2 bases from V and 5 bases from J; junction bases left unmatched: 5. This CDR3 region has 15 residues. Germline CDR1 reads SEHNR; CDR2 reads FQNEAQ (reference sequence). The CDR3 spells CASSLSRGGTGELFF. The CDR3 nucleotides read TGTGCCAGCAGCTTAAGTAGGGGAGGGACCGGGGAGCTGTTTTTT.

The chain is built from TRBV29-1 and TRBJ1-2; TRBD1 agrees at 8 bases. V dropped 4 bases and J dropped 7; count of bases not matched to a gene: 8. The CDR3 is 13 residues long. In germline, CDR1 is SQVTM, CDR2 ANQGSEA. The CDR3 nucleotides read TGCAGCGTTGGCCTCCAGGGGGCCGTTGGCTACACCTTC. Protein product: CSVGLQGAVGYTF.

This rearrangement joins TRBV29-1 to TRBJ1-4, with D unclear. Per germline, CDR1 SQVTM and CDR2 ANQGSEA. The CDR3 runs 11 residues. Between the trimmed V and J ends, which lost 4 bases and 7 bases, there was a span of 7 bases. The CDR3 region is CSVARSEKLFF. Written as DNA, the CDR3 is TGCAGCGTTGCTAGATCTGAAAAACTGTTTTTT.

The V call is TRBV6-5, the J call TRBJ1-2; D remains ambiguous. Germline V gene lookup returns CDR1 MNHEY and CDR2 SVGAGI. Trimming removed 0 bases at V and 4 bases at J, with 15 bases between. This CDR3 is 16 amino acids long. CDR3 residues: CASSYSPQRATYGYTF. The CDR3 nucleotides read TGTGCCAGCAGTTACTCCCCGCAGAGGGCGACCTATGGCTACACCTTC.

The chain is built from TRBV5-1 and TRBJ2-2; 8 bases align to TRBD1. CDR1 is SGHRS and CDR2 is YFSETQ in the germline V gene. This CDR3 is 16 amino acids long. With 5 bases clipped from V and 7 bases from J, the junction kept 13 bases outside the gene matches. As DNA, the CDR3 is TGCGCCAGCAGTTCCGGGACAGGAGTCTTTCTCGGGGAGCTGTTTTTT. This encodes CASSSGTGVFLGELFF.

The chain joins TRBV28 to TRBJ1-1; D unclear. Germline V gives CDR1 MDHEN, CDR2 SYDVKM. Trimming removed 5 bases from V and 1 base from J, with 8 bases in between. This CDR3 has 13 residues. In DNA, the CDR3 is TGTGCCAGCAGTCATCAGGAGAACACTGAAGCTTTCTTT. Encoded protein: CASSHQENTEAFF.

The chain recombines TRBV29-1 with TRBJ2-1, with D possibly matching TRBD2 (7 bases). Germline-derived CDR1 and CDR2 are SQVTM and ANQGSEA. The CDR3 loop spans 15 amino acids. V was trimmed by 1 base and J by 2 bases, leaving 12 bases between them. CDR3 in amino acids: CSVEGGRGAYNEQFF. As DNA, the CDR3 is TGCAGCGTTGAAGGGGGGAGGGGGGCCTACAATGAGCAGTTCTTC.

J is TRBJ2-1 and V is TRBV6-6, with no clear D. Germline CDR1 is MNHNY and CDR2 is SVGAGI (reference sequence). This CDR3 is 12 amino acids long. V was cut by 0 bases and J by 9 bases, with 6 bases left in between. The CDR3 loop is CASSYSTGEQFF. CDR3 DNA: TGTGCCAGCAGTTACTCGACTGGTGAGCAGTTCTTC.

The gene calls are TRBV27 and TRBJ1-1; 8 nucleotides match TRBD1. The germline V gene encodes CDR1 MNHEY and CDR2 SMNVEV (reference sequence). With V trimmed by 6 bases and J by 6 bases, 9 bases remained unmatched. This CDR3 is 14 amino acids long. As DNA, the CDR3 is TGTGCCAGCAGGCGGACAGGGACGGGGCCTGAAGCTTTCTTT. Translated: CASRRTGTGPEAFF.

V gene TRBV7-2 combines with J gene TRBJ2-3; 10 bases are shared with TRBD1. This CDR3 is 15 amino acids long. Unmatched junction bases numbered 8, after V lost 5 bases and J lost 6 bases. Per the germline V gene, CDR1 is SGHTA and CDR2 is FQGNSA. Here the CDR3 reads CASSRDRGRTDTQYF. The CDR3 bases are TGTGCCAGCAGCCGGGACAGGGGACGTACGGATACGCAGTATTTT.

The chain employs TRBV6-5 and TRBJ2-1, with TRBD2 matching over 9 bases. Germline V gene lookup returns CDR1 MNHEY and CDR2 SVGAGI. The V and J ends lost 2 bases and 10 bases, in that order; junction bases with no gene match: 9. The CDR3 has 15 amino acids. CDR3 bases: TGTGCCAGCAGTTACGGGACTAGCCCAGAATTGGAGCAGTTCTTC. It translates to CASSYGTSPELEQFF.

This chain uses TRBV5-4 with TRBJ1-4, with D possibly being TRBD1 (6 bases). Germline CDR1 and CDR2: SGHNT and YYREEE (reference sequence). The V and J ends lost 4 bases and 6 bases respectively, with 16 bases between them. The CDR3 loop spans 15 amino acids. The CDR3 region is CASSTMGARDEKLFF. CDR3 nucleotides: TGTGCCAGCAGCACCATGGGGGCGCGGGATGAAAAACTGTTTTTT.

This sequence joins TRBV7-2 and TRBJ1-5; D gene ambiguous. From germline, CDR1 is SGHTA and CDR2 FQGNSA. Trimming left V 5 bases short and J 1 base short, with 15 bases between. There are 16 residues in the CDR3. CDR3 amino acids: CASSHMGPASNQPQHF. The CDR3 DNA sequence: TGTGCCAGCAGCCATATGGGCCCTGCAAGCAATCAGCCCCAGCATTTT.